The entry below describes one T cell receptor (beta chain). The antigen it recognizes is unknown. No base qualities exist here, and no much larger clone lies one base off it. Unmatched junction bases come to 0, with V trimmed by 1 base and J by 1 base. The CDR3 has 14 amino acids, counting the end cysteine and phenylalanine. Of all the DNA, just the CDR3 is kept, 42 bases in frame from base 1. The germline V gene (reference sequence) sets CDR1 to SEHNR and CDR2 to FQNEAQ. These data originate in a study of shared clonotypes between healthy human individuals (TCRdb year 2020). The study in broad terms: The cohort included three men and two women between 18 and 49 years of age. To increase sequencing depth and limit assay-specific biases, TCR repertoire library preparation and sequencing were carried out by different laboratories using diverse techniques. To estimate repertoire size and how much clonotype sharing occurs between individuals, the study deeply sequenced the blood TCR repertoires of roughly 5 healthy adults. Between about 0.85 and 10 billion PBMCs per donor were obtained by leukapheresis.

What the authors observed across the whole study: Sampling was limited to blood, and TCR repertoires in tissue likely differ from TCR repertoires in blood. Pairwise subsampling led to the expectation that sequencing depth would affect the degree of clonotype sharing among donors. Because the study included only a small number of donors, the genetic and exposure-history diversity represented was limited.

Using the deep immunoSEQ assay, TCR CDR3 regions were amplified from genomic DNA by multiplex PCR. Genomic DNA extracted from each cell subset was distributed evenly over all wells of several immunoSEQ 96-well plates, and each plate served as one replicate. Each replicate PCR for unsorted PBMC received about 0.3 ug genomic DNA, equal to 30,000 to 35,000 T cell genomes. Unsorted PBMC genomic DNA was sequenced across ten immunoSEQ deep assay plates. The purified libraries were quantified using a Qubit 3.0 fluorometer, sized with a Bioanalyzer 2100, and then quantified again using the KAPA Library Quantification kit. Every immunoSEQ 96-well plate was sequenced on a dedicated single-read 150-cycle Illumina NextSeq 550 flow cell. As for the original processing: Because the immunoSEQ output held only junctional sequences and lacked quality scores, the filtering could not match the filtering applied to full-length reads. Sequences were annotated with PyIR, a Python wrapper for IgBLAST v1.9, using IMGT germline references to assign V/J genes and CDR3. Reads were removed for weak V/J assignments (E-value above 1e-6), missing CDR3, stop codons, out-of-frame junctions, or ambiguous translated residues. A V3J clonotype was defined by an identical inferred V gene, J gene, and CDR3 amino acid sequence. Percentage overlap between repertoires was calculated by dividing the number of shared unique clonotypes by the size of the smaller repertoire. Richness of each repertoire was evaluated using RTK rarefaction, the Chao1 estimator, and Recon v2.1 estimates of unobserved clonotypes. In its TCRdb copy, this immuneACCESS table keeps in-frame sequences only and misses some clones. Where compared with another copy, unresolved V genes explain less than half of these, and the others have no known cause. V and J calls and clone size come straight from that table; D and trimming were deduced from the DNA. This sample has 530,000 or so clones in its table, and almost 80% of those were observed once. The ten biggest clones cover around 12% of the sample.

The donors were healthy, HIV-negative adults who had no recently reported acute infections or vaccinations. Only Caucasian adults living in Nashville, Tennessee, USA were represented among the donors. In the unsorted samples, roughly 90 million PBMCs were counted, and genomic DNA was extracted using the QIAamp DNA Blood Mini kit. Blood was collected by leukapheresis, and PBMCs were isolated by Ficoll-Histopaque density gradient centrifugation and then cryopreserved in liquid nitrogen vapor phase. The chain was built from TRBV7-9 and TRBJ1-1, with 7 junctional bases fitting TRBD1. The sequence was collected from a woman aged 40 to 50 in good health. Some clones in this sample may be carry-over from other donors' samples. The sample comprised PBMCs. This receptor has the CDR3 CASSLGTGNTEAFF. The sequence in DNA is TGTGCCAGCAGCTTAGGGACAGGGAACACTGAAGCTTTCTTT.